This entry concerns a single T cell receptor beta chain. The antigen remains undetermined. This CDR3 contains 15 residues. V lost 5 bases and J lost 7; bases outside the gene matches: 12. CDR1 and CDR2 (germline): SGHDT, YYEEEE. The data derive from a study of post-analysis software for immune sequencing data. Study information: Included courses were relapsing-remitting and secondary progressive multiple sclerosis; progressive-relapsing multiple sclerosis was also included. General study points: Strong co-clustering by F measure linked samples that shared a preparation batch. Controls significantly exceeded multiple sclerosis patients in normalized Chao1 diversity. Among roughly 5 TRBV segments more frequent in patients than controls were TRBV5-6, TRBV5-1 and TRBV20-1.

Libraries were made from TCR beta cDNA, and they carried unique molecular identifiers. Researchers reported some 500,000 cDNA molecules coming from about 1 to 10 million T cells. Via MiXCR, TCRdb re-called the PCR reads, giving one row per CDR3 protein. The table has approximately 660,000 distinct CDR3 sequences, roughly three fifths seen once. The chain has TRBV5-6 and TRBJ2-7; TRBD1 matches 10 bases. The clonotype originates from a girl aged 2 to 9 with multiple sclerosis. Sequencing was carried out using blood. Here the CDR3 DNA reads TGTGCCAGCAGGAAATTGGACAGGGGGATCCCAGAGCAGTACTTC. It specifies CASRKLDRGIPEQYF. Based on the CDR3 plus reference TRBV5-6 and TRBJ2-7, the full variable domain is DAGVTQSPTHLIKTRGQQVTLRCSPKSGHDTVSWYQQALGQGPQFIFQYYEEEERQRGNFPDRFSGHQFPNYSSELNVNALLLGDSALYLCASRKLDRGIPEQYFGPGTRLTVT.